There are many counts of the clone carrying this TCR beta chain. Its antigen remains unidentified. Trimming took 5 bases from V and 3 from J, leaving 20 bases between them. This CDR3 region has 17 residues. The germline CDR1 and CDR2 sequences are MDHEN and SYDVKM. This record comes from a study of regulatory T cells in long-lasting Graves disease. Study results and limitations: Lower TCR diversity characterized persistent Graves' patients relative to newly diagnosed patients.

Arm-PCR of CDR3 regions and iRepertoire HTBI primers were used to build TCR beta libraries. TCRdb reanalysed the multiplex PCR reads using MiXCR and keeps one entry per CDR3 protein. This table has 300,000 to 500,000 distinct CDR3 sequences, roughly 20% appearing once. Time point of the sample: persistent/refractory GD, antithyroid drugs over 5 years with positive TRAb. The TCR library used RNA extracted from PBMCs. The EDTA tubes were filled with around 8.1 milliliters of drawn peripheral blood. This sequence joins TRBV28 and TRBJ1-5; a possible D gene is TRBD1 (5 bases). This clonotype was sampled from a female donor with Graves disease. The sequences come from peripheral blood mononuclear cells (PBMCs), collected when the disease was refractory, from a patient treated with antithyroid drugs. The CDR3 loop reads CASSPPDTVNYNQPQHF. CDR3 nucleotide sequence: TGTGCCAGCAGTCCTCCGGACACGGTTAATTACAATCAGCCCCAGCATTTT.